A single sample is the source of the 21 T cell receptor beta chains below, sequenced in a study of CD8+ T cells in alopecia areata. The authors extracted RNA and reverse transcribed it into cDNA as the sequencing template. Measured with immunoSEQ multiplex PCR; TCRdb has only the in-frame clones, and not every one. The sample has 150,000 to 200,000 clones; just under 60% are singletons. The sequenced sample was CD4+ T cells sorted from blood, obtained at week 0. The receptors stem from a human donor with alopecia areata.

The chain joins TRBV5-6 to TRBJ2-7, with 7 nucleotides matching TRBD1. Germline lookup yields CDR1 SGHDT and CDR2 YYEEEE. With 4 bases clipped from V and 0 bases from J, the junction kept 13 bases outside the gene matches. The CDR3 contains 17 residues. The CDR3 sequence: CASSVGQLRLSSYEQYF. The CDR3 DNA reads as TGTGCCAGCAGCGTGGGACAGCTTAGGCTCAGCTCCTACGAGCAGTACTTC.

This chain connects TRBV29-1 to TRBJ1-2, with a weak D call TRBD1 (5 bases). The CDR3 is made up of 12 amino acids. Deletions cut 7 bases from V and 3 bases from J, with 12 bases between. CDR1 and CDR2 from the germline V gene are SQVTM and ANQGSEA. CDR3 sequence (DNA): TGCAGCGCTCAGGGTCGGGACTATGGCTACACCTTC. Translated: CSAQGRDYGYTF.

This rearrangement joins TRBV30 to TRBJ1-5; TRBD1 might be the D (5 bases). CDR3 length equals 13 residues. Germline V lookup: CDR1 GTSNPN, CDR2 SVGIG (reference sequence). Trimming took off 5 bases at V and 10 bases at J, with 18 bases between the two ends. CDR3 sequence: CAWGSGTAQPQHF. The CDR3 DNA sequence: TGTGCCTGGGGTTCGGGGACGGCTCAACCCCAGCATTTT.

V is TRBV20-1 and J is TRBJ2-5; D unresolved. The CDR3 consists of 11 residues. Germline V gene data show CDR1 as DFQATT and CDR2 as SNEGSKA (reference sequence). V was trimmed by 5 bases and J by 2 bases, leaving 6 bases between them. The CDR3 coding sequence is TGCAGTGCTCCCCAGCAAGAGACCCAGTACTTC. Amino acids: CSAPQQETQYF.

CDR3 bases: TGCAGCGTTCCTGGTTGGGGGCAGGAGACCCAGTACTTC. Translation gives CSVPGWGQETQYF. J is TRBJ2-5 and V is TRBV29-1, with D tentatively TRBD1 (6 bases). V lost 5 bases, J lost 5 bases, and 15 bases lay in between. The CDR3 runs to 13 residues. Per the germline V gene, CDR1 is SQVTM and CDR2 is ANQGSEA.

The chain recombines TRBV6-5 with TRBJ2-1; D remains ambiguous. Germline CDR1 is MNHEY and CDR2 is SVGAGI. This CDR3 spans 15 amino acids. V lost 6 bases and J 5 bases, leaving 17 bases between the germline ends. CDR3 loop: CASRPSGGLDNEQFF. The DNA for the CDR3 is TGTGCCAGCAGGCCTTCGGGTGGATTGGACAATGAGCAGTTCTTC.

This chain links TRBV5-1 with TRBJ2-1; no reliable D call. CDR1 and CDR2 (germline): SGHRS, YFSETQ. This CDR3 contains 14 residues. Trimming pared 0 bases from V and 4 bases from J, leaving 8 bases between. The chain's CDR3 is CASSLDQVYNEQFF. In DNA form, the CDR3 reads TGCGCCAGCAGCTTGGATCAGGTATACAATGAGCAGTTCTTC.

The rearrangement links TRBV11-2 to TRBJ2-7; D gene unclear. Germline-derived CDR1 and CDR2 are SGHAT and FQNNGV. This CDR3 has 12 amino acids. Trimming cost V 5 bases and J 3 bases, with 8 bases left between them. CDR3 in DNA: TGTGCCAGCAGCCTACAGTACTACGAGCAGTACTTC. Translation: CASSLQYYEQYF.

The chain carries TRBV23-1 and TRBJ1-2; the D is unclear. TRBV23-1 is placed among ORFs of uncertain function. This CDR3 is built from 14 residues. V dropped 2 bases and J dropped 7 bases, with 14 bases sitting between them. Here the CDR3 reads CASSQRTQESGYTF. The CDR3 coding sequence is TGCGCCAGCAGTCAAAGGACCCAGGAGAGTGGCTACACCTTC.

V usage is TRBV2 and J usage is TRBJ2-7; TRBD1 might be the D (5 bases). Germline V gene sequence: CDR1 SNHLY, CDR2 FYNNEI. Between the trimmed V and J ends, which lost 2 bases and 7 bases, there was a span of 12 bases. The CDR3 loop spans 13 amino acids. Here the CDR3 DNA reads TGTGCCAGCAGTGAAAGCAGGGTAGGGGAGCAGTACTTC. The encoded protein is CASSESRVGEQYF.

The chain combines TRBV25-1 with TRBJ2-7; D is perhaps TRBD2 (5 bases). There are 12 residues in the CDR3. Trimming stripped 3 bases from V and 3 bases from J, with 6 bases between. Germline V gene sequence: CDR1 MGHDK, CDR2 SYGVNS. The CDR3 loop reads CASSDGNYEQYF. The CDR3 nucleotides are TGTGCCAGCAGTGACGGGAACTACGAGCAGTACTTC.

The chain recombines TRBV9 with TRBJ2-3; D is undetermined. With 2 bases removed from V and 0 bases from J, the gap between germline ends came to 13 bases. The CDR3 covers 16 residues. Germline assignment: CDR1 SGDLS and CDR2 YYNGEE. DNA of the CDR3: TGTGCCAGCAGCGTTGGTAAGCGAGCGAGCACAGATACGCAGTATTTT. Translating gives CASSVGKRASTDTQYF.

The chain employs TRBV18 and TRBJ1-5; no firm D call. The CDR3 contains 15 residues. The V gene lost 1 base and the J gene lost 5 bases, with 12 bases spanning the gap. Germline values: CDR1 KGHSH, CDR2 LQKENI. The CDR3 bases are TGTGCCAGCTCACCACAGGCCCTAGGACATCAGCCCCAGCATTTT. Protein product: CASSPQALGHQPQHF. Supplemented by reference TRBV18 and TRBJ1-5, the full variable domain reads NAGVMQNPRHLVRRRGQEARLRCSPMKGHSHVYWYRQLPEEGLKFMVYLQKENIIDESGMPKERFSAEFPKEGPSILRIQQVVRGDSAAYFCASSPQALGHQPQHFGDGTRLSIL.

The rearrangement links TRBV15 to TRBJ1-2; D remains unclear. CDR1 is LNHNV and CDR2 is YYDKDF in the germline V gene (reference sequence). The CDR3 is made up of 15 amino acids. V lost 0 bases and J 4 bases, leaving 12 bases between the germline ends. The CDR3 nucleotides read TGTGCCACCAGCAGAGATCGGGTCAGGTCCTATGGCTACACCTTC. Encoded protein: CATSRDRVRSYGYTF. Together with reference TRBV15 and TRBJ1-2, the CDR3 gives the full variable domain: DAMVIQNPRYQVTQFGKPVTLSCSQTLNHNVMYWYQQKSSQAPKLLFHYYDKDFNNEADTPDNFQSRRPNTSFCFLDIRSPGLGDTAMYLCATSRDRVRSYGYTFGSGTRLTVV.

The V and J genes are TRBV9 and TRBJ2-2; perhaps TRBD1 as D (8 bases). The length of the CDR3 is 16 residues. Germline V gives CDR1 SGDLS, CDR2 YYNGEE. Trimming took 6 bases from V and 5 from J, leaving 20 bases between them. The CDR3: CASTKTDRGGTGELFF. The CDR3 bases are TGTGCCAGCACCAAGACCGACAGGGGAGGGACCGGGGAGCTGTTTTTT.

This clone was observed a single time. The rearrangement joins TRBV5-1 to TRBJ1-2; D remains ambiguous. CDR3 size: 14 residues. Germline V gene data show CDR1 as SGHRS and CDR2 as YFSETQ. Between the trimmed V and J ends, which lost 0 bases and 3 bases, there was a span of 9 bases. This CDR3 is CASSLGGRDYGYTF. CDR3 DNA sequence: TGCGCCAGCAGCTTGGGTGGCAGAGACTATGGCTACACCTTC. The full variable domain, with the rest looked up from reference TRBV5-1 and TRBJ1-2, is KAGVTQTPRYLIKTRGQQVTLSCSPISGHRSVSWYQQTPGQGLQFLFEYFSETQRNKGNFPGRFSGRQFSNSRSEMNVSTLELGDSALYLCASSLGGRDYGYTFGSGTRLTVV.

The chain links TRBV27 to TRBJ1-5; the D is unclear. This CDR3 region has 12 residues. The germline V and J ends were trimmed by 5 bases and 6 bases, with 8 bases remaining between them. Germline V lookup: CDR1 MNHEY, CDR2 SMNVEV (reference sequence). CDR3 nucleotides: TGTGCCAGCAGTCCCCTTGGTCAGCCCCAGCATTTT. Translated: CASSPLGQPQHF.

The V and J genes are TRBV4-1 and TRBJ1-5; possibly TRBD1 for D (5 bases). Trimming stripped 1 base from V and 3 bases from J, with 16 bases between. The CDR3 contains 17 residues. Germline CDR1 MGHRA, CDR2 YSYEKL. The CDR3 sequence: CASSQGIRDADNQPQHF. The CDR3 region has the DNA TGCGCCAGCAGCCAAGGGATACGGGACGCAGACAATCAGCCCCAGCATTTT.

The chain employs TRBV4-1 and TRBJ2-7; D unresolved. The germline V gene encodes CDR1 MGHRA and CDR2 YSYEKL. The germline V and J ends were trimmed by 0 bases and 7 bases, with 10 bases remaining between them. This CDR3 region has 13 residues. The CDR3 DNA follows: TGCGCCAGCAGCCAAGATGTTTTCGGAGAGCAGTACTTC. Protein product: CASSQDVFGEQYF.

The CDR3 region has the DNA TGTGCCAGCAGCTTACAGGGTGATGGCTCAGATACGCAGTATTTT. As protein: CASSLQGDGSDTQYF. This chain connects TRBV7-2 to TRBJ2-3, with TRBD1 as a possible D gene (5 bases). V was clipped by 2 bases and J by 4 bases, with 13 bases between them. This CDR3 contains 15 residues. CDR1 and CDR2 (germline): SGHTA, FQGNSA.

The chain has TRBV10-3 and TRBJ2-6; D gene ambiguous. Trimming took off 3 bases at V and 2 bases at J, with 8 bases between the two ends. The CDR3 sequence is 15 residues long. Germline CDR1 ENHRY, CDR2 SYGVKD. CDR3 coding DNA: TGTGCCATCAGTGAAGCAGTTGCTGGGGCCAACGTCCTGACTTTC. Protein sequence: CAISEAVAGANVLTF.